Described below is a single T cell receptor beta chain sequence and its context. The antigen remains undetermined. TCRdb keeps only in-frame clones here, not all; method: immunoSEQ multiplex PCR. The data show some 43,000 clones, 85% to 95% seen once. The CDR3 has 17 residues. V dropped 0 bases and J dropped 4; count of bases not matched to a gene: 12. Germline CDR1 SQVTM, CDR2 ANQGSEA. The data were obtained in a study of graft-versus-host responses after intestinal transplantation. Study overall: Isolated intestinal, liver-intestinal, or multivisceral transplants were what recipients had. Anti-thymocyte globulin induction, then tacrolimus and steroids for 3 to 4 years, went to all recipients.

Study results and limitations: In patients with graft-donor T cell macrochimerism, allograft graft-versus-host to host-versus-graft clonal ratios were high. Investigators detected GvH clones in recipient marrow, with some emerging earlier in ileum or blood.

This material consisted of PBMCs, taken 335 days after intestinal transplant. The chain carries TRBV29-1 and TRBJ2-3; 8 positions agree with TRBD1. The TCR originated in a human patient who received an intestinal transplant, so some T cells may come from the graft donor. CDR3 nucleotide sequence: TGCAGCGTTGAAGATTATACAGGGGGAACCTTGGCAGATACGCAGTATTTT. Translated: CSVEDYTGGTLADTQYF.